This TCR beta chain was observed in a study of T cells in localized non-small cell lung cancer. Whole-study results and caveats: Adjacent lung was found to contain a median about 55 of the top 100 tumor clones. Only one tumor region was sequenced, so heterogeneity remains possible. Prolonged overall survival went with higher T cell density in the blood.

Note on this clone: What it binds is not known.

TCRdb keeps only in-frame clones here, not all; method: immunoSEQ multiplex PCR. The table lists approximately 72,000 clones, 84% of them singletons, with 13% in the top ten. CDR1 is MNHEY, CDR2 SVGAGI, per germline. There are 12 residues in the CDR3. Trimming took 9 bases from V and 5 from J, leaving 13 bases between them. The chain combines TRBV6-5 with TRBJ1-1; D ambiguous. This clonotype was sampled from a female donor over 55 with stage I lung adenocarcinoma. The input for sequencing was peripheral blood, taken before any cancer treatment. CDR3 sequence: CASSSRGTEAFF. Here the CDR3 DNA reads TGTGCCAGTTCGTCCCGTGGGACTGAAGCTTTCTTT.